Following are 8 T cell receptor beta chains from one sample sequenced in a study of T cell responses to AZD1222 COVID-19 vaccine. Assay: immunoSEQ multiplex PCR; the TCRdb copy retains only in-frame clones and omits some. The sample contains 50,000 to 65,000 clones, approximately 90% of which appear only once. This specimen was peripheral blood, taken on day 0 of AZD1222 vaccination. These receptors came from an adult in good health.

The chain carries TRBV5-4 and TRBJ2-2; tentatively, D is TRBD1 (6 bases). This CDR3 region has 14 residues. The V gene lost 4 bases and the J gene lost 1 base, with 8 bases spanning the gap. CDR1 SGHNT and CDR2 YYREEE come from the germline V gene (reference sequence). DNA for the CDR3: TGTGCCAGCAGCCAGGACAGGAACACCGGGGAGCTGTTTTTT. This gives the protein CASSQDRNTGELFF.

This chain links TRBV7-9 with TRBJ2-2; D remains unclear. Germline assignment: CDR1 SEHNR and CDR2 FQNEAQ (reference sequence). V gave up 3 bases and J gave up 3 bases, with 5 bases separating them. The CDR3 covers 13 residues. The DNA of the CDR3 is TGTGCCAGCAGCTTGTGGGACACCGGGGAGCTGTTTTTT. This gives the protein CASSLWDTGELFF.

The chain recombines TRBV5-1 with TRBJ1-2, with D hard to call. Trimming pared 0 bases from V and 4 bases from J, leaving 10 bases between. The CDR3 is 14 residues long. Per germline, CDR1 SGHRS and CDR2 YFSETQ. The CDR3 is CASSLAEGFYGYTF. CDR3 sequence (DNA): TGCGCCAGCAGCTTGGCCGAGGGATTCTATGGCTACACCTTC.

J is TRBJ1-6 and V is TRBV27, with D possibly being TRBD1 (5 bases). V lost 6 bases, J lost 6 bases, and 15 bases lay in between. Germline CDR1 MNHEY, CDR2 SMNVEV (reference sequence). CDR3 size: 15 residues. CDR3 amino acids: CASRSPGTVNSPLHF. The CDR3 region has the DNA TGTGCCAGCAGGAGCCCCGGGACTGTTAATTCACCCCTCCACTTT.

V usage is TRBV7-9 and J usage is TRBJ1-5; tentative D call: TRBD1 (6 bases). Germline loops: CDR1 SEHNR, CDR2 FQNEAQ (reference sequence). V was pared by 5 bases and J by 4 bases, with 9 bases between. CDR3 length equals 13 residues. The CDR3 protein is CASSRGGNQPQHF. CDR3 nucleotides: TGTGCCAGCAGCAGGGGGGGAAATCAGCCCCAGCATTTT.

DNA of the CDR3: TGCGCCAGCAGCCGACAGGCCCAGAACACTGAAGCTTTCTTT. Translating it yields CASSRQAQNTEAFF. The J gene is TRBJ1-1, the V gene TRBV5-1; D is perhaps TRBD1 (6 bases). There are 14 residues in the CDR3. Germline CDR1 is SGHRS and CDR2 is YFSETQ. V lost 4 bases and J 1 base, leaving 11 bases between the germline ends.

This rearrangement joins TRBV15 to TRBJ1-1; the D gene is possibly TRBD1 (5 bases). Trimming removed 1 base from V and 4 bases from J, with 10 bases in between. Germline V lookup: CDR1 LNHNV, CDR2 YYDKDF (reference sequence). The CDR3 extends over 14 amino acids. The chain's CDR3 is CATSRGQGATEAFF. The CDR3 DNA sequence: TGTGCCACCAGCAGAGGTCAGGGCGCCACTGAAGCTTTCTTT.

This clone was detected once. The V gene is TRBV13, the J gene TRBJ2-1; 11 nucleotides line up with TRBD2. Germline values: CDR1 PRHDT, CDR2 FYEKMQ (reference sequence). CDR3 size: 18 residues. Trimming removed 6 bases from V and 0 bases from J; junction bases left unmatched: 10. DNA of the CDR3: TGTGCCAGCAGTCCCCGGACTAGCGGGTTGAGCTCCTACAATGAGCAGTTCTTC. This codes for CASSPRTSGLSSYNEQFF.